A selection of T cell receptor beta chains follows, all from one sample in a study of T cell responses to AZD1222 COVID-19 vaccine. Clones were sequenced by immunoSEQ multiplex PCR, and TCRdb holds only the in-frame ones, with some missing. The sample holds 150,000 or so clones, roughly nine tenths seen once. Sequenced material: peripheral blood, taken on day 0 of MenACWY control vaccination. The receptors originated from an adult in good health. The CDR3 runs from the conserved cysteine through the conserved F or W. The D gene is left open where the match is weak. Some rows mark clone size as missing; the rest say once, few, many or name a class of expanded clone.

j_call | v_call | clone_size | d_call | cdr3_nt | cdr3_aa
TRBJ2-4 | TRBV5-6 | - | - | TGTGCCAGCAGCCCCTACCGAGCGCTAGCCAAAAACATTCAGTACTTC | CASSPYRALAKNIQYF
TRBJ1-5 | TRBV7-2 | - | - | TGTGCCAGCAGCTCGCCAGGCAATCAGCCCCAGCATTTT | CASSSPGNQPQHF
TRBJ2-1 | TRBV6-2/TRBV6-3 | - | TRBD2 | TGTGCCAGCAGTTACCGGGGGCTAGCGGGAGATCATGAGCAGTTCTTC | CASSYRGLAGDHEQFF
TRBJ2-1 | TRBV5-1 | once | - | TGCGCCAGCAGCTTGCCGCGGGACTCCGCAAATGAGCAGTTCTTC | CASSLPRDSANEQFF
TRBJ1-3 | TRBV18 | - | - | TGTGCCAGCTCACCAGACAGCACAGGAAACACCATATATTTT | CASSPDSTGNTIYF
TRBJ2-7 | TRBV7-8 | - | - | TGTGCCAGCAGCCCTGCCAGGGGCGAGCAGTACTTC | CASSPARGEQYF
TRBJ2-7 | TRBV6-5 | - | TRBD1 | TGTGCCAGCAGTTACGGGGGACAGGGGGCCTACGAGCAGTACTTC | CASSYGGQGAYEQYF
TRBJ2-7 | TRBV19 | few | TRBD2 | TGTGCCAGTAGTAGCTCCGGGACTAGCGGAGGCGGATCCTACGAGCAGTACTTC | CASSSSGTSGGGSYEQYF
TRBJ2-7 | TRBV7-2 | - | - | TGTGCCAGCAGCTTAGGGGGGGGCCGGGACAGATTCTACGAGCAGTACTTC | CASSLGGGRDRFYEQYF
TRBJ1-2 | TRBV7-2 | - | - | TGTGCCAGCAGCTTAGTAGACGGCTACACCTTC | CASSLVDGYTF
TRBJ2-7 | TRBV7-9 | - | - | TGTGCCAGCAGTTCTACGATGGGGAACCTCTCCTACGAGCAGTACTTC | CASSSTMGNLSYEQYF
TRBJ1-2 | TRBV20-1 | few | - | TGCAGTGCTGGGACTCGTGGAGGCTACACCTTC | CSAGTRGGYTF
TRBJ1-1 | TRBV5-4 | - | - | TGTGCCAGCAGCTACGGGGCGAACACTGAAGCTTTCTTT | CASSYGANTEAFF
TRBJ2-5 | TRBV15 | - | - | TGTGCCACCAGCAGAGCGGGCAGGGACCAAGAGACCCAGTACTTC | CATSRAGRDQETQYF
TRBJ1-5 | TRBV18 | - | - | TGTGCCAGCTCAGACCAACGAGGGAGCAATCAGCCCCAGCATTTT | CASSDQRGSNQPQHF
TRBJ1-6 | TRBV23-1 | - | - | TGCGCCAGCAGTCAATTCGTATCCGGATCGGGCAGGGGCAATTCACCCCTCCACTTT | CASSQFVSGSGRGNSPLHF
TRBJ1-5 | TRBV10-3 | - | TRBD1 | TGTGCCATCAGGGGGACAGTCAACCAGCCCCAGCATTTT | CAIRGTVNQPQHF
TRBJ2-3 | TRBV19 | once | - | TGTGCCAGTAGTATTACGGGGGCGGGGTTGGATACGCAGTATTTT | CASSITGAGLDTQYF
TRBJ2-3 | TRBV5-1 | - | TRBD1 | TGCGCCAGCAGCATGGGACAGTCCACAGATACGCAGTATTTT | CASSMGQSTDTQYF
TRBJ2-1 | TRBV7-3 | - | TRBD1 | TGTGCCAGCAGCTTAACGGGTCAGGGGGCAACGCAGTTCTTC | CASSLTGQGATQFF
TRBJ2-2 | TRBV6-2/TRBV6-3 | - | - | TGTGCCAGCAGTTTCTTTGGTGGGAGCACCGGGGAGCTGTTTTTT | CASSFFGGSTGELFF
TRBJ1-1 | TRBV5-1 | - | TRBD1 | TGCGCCAGCAGCTTGGAACCGACAGGGGTCACTGAAGCTTTCTTT | CASSLEPTGVTEAFF
TRBJ1-1 | TRBV5-1 | few | - | TGCGCCAGCAGCTTGGGCTCCGGGATCGGCACTGAAGCTTTCTTT | CASSLGSGIGTEAFF
TRBJ1-2 | TRBV14 | few | - | TGTGCCAGCAGCCAAGATCTGAGCCAAGGATATGGCTACACCTTC | CASSQDLSQGYGYTF
TRBJ2-3 | TRBV3-1/TRBV3-2 | - | - | TGTGCCAGCAGCCGAACTAGTCGTCATACGCAGTATTTT | CASSRTSRHTQYF
TRBJ1-5 | TRBV28 | - | - | TGTGCCAGCAGGCAGGGGCGAAGGCAGCCCCAGCATTTT | CASRQGRRQPQHF
TRBJ1-4 | TRBV18 | - | - | TGTGCCAGCTCACCTGGATGGGGGAAGGGTGAAAAACTGTTTTTT | CASSPGWGKGEKLFF
TRBJ1-2 | TRBV29-1 | - | TRBD1 | TGCAGCGTTGCCGGACAGGGAGGTGGCTACACCTTC | CSVAGQGGGYTF
TRBJ1-1 | TRBV2 | - | TRBD1 | TGTGCCAGCAGTGAAGTCGGACAGGGGAACACTGAAGCTTTCTTT | CASSEVGQGNTEAFF
TRBJ1-6 | TRBV6-5 | - | - | TGTGCCAGCAGTTACCCAGGCAGTGGTTCACCCCTCCACTTT | CASSYPGSGSPLHF
TRBJ1-2 | TRBV2 | - | TRBD1 | TGTGCCAGCAGGGAACAGGGGCCTAACTATGGCTACACCTTC | CASREQGPNYGYTF
TRBJ2-1 | TRBV19 | many | - | TGTGCCAGTAATCAAAACGGGGCAGGGAGGTACAATGAGCAGTTCTTC | CASNQNGAGRYNEQFF
TRBJ2-5 | TRBV3-1/TRBV3-2 | - | - | TGTGCCAGCAGCCTCCGAGGGACCCAGTACTTC | CASSLRGTQYF
TRBJ2-5 | TRBV7-9 | - | TRBD1 | TGTGCCAGCAGCCTTCCTCGGACAGGGATGGAGACCCAGTACTTC | CASSLPRTGMETQYF
TRBJ2-5 | TRBV2 | - | - | TGTGCCAGCGGGGGCTCTCTAAGGGAGACCCAGTACTTC | CASGGSLRETQYF
TRBJ1-5 | TRBV5-1 | - | TRBD1 | TGCGCCAGCAGCTTGGAGGGGGCCCCTCAGCCCCAGCATTTT | CASSLEGAPQPQHF
TRBJ1-1 | TRBV28 | few | - | TGTGCCAGCAGTTTCTCCGGGACCATGAACACTGAAGCTTTCTTT | CASSFSGTMNTEAFF
TRBJ1-6 | TRBV30 | - | - | TGTGCCTGGAGTGTTTATAATTCACCCCTCCACTTT | CAWSVYNSPLHF
TRBJ2-1 | TRBV18 | - | - | TGTGCCAGCTCACCACGGGACAATGAGCAGTTCTTC | CASSPRDNEQFF
TRBJ1-4 | TRBV28 | few | - | TGTGCCAGCAGTACGTCCCCGTGGGGGAGAGCTAATGAAAAACTGTTTTTT | CASSTSPWGRANEKLFF
TRBJ1-1 | TRBV6-5 | - | TRBD1 | TGTGCCAGCACCGCGGACAGGGGCAGGACTGAAGCTTTCTTT | CASTADRGRTEAFF
TRBJ2-7 | TRBV7-9 | - | TRBD1 | TGTGCCAGCACCGTAGGACAGGGGGGCTTAGGTGAGCAGTACTTC | CASTVGQGGLGEQYF
TRBJ1-3 | TRBV3-1/TRBV3-2 | - | - | TGTGCCAGCAGCCAGCCGGGAACTGGAAACACCATATATTTT | CASSQPGTGNTIYF